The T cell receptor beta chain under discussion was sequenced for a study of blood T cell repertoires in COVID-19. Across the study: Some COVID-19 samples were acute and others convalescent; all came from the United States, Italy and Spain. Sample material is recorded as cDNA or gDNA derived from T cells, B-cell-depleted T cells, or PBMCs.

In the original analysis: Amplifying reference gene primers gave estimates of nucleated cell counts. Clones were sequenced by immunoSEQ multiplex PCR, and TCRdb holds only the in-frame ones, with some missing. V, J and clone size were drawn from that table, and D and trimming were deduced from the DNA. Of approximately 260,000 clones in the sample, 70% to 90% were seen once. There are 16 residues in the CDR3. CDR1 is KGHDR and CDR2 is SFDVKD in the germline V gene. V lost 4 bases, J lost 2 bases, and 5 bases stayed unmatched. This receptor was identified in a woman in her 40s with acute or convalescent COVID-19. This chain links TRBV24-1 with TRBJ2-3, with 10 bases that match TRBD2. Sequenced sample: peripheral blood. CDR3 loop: CATSDPLAGDTDTQYF. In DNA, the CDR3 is TGTGCCACCAGTGACCCGCTAGCGGGGGACACAGATACGCAGTATTTT.